This is a list of T cell receptor beta chains from one sample in a study of T cell responses to AZD1222 COVID-19 vaccine. TCRdb's copy holds only in-frame clones and misses some; the assay was immunoSEQ multiplex PCR. The top ten hold about 3.3% of the sample, which has 100,000 to 120,000 clones, over 85% seen once. Sample: peripheral blood, taken on day 0 of MenACWY control vaccination. These receptors were obtained from an adult in good health. Both conserved end residues are part of each CDR3. The D gene is left open where the match is weak. A row's size may be missing; if present it is once, few, many or a size class.

clone_size	j_call	d_call	v_call	cdr3_length	cdr3_nt	cdr3_aa
-	TRBJ2-5	-	TRBV5-4	14	TGTGCCAGCAGCTTGGAATTAGCCAAAGAGACCCAGTACTTC	CASSLELAKETQYF
-	TRBJ2-5	TRBD1	TRBV24-1	14	TGTGCCACCAGTGACAGGGACAGGGGGGAGACCCAGTACTTC	CATSDRDRGETQYF
-	TRBJ1-5	-	TRBV7-6	15	TGTGCCAGCAGTTTAATGTCTGGGCTCAATCAGCCCCAGCATTTT	CASSLMSGLNQPQHF
-	TRBJ1-5	-	TRBV7-2	13	TGTGCCAGCAGCTTAAAGCTCGGGTTCCCCCAGCATTTT	CASSLKLGFPQHF
once	TRBJ1-3	TRBD1	TRBV24-1	19	TGTGCCACCAAATCACCGGGACAGGGGGCGACCCGCTCTGGAAACACCATATATTTT	CATKSPGQGATRSGNTIYF
few	TRBJ2-2	-	TRBV19	14	TGTGCCAGTAGTATAGACAGACCCACCGGGGAGCTGTTTTTT	CASSIDRPTGELFF
-	TRBJ1-2	TRBD1	TRBV5-8	15	TGTGCCAGCAGCTTGTTCGCAGGGGGCGACTATGGCTACACCTTC	CASSLFAGGDYGYTF
-	TRBJ1-5	TRBD1	TRBV18	15	TGTGCCAGCTCAGCCGACAGGGGCCCCAATCAGCCCCAGCATTTT	CASSADRGPNQPQHF
-	TRBJ2-3	-	TRBV21-1	13	TGTGCCAGCAGCAGGCCAGGCACAGATACGCAGTATTTT	CASSRPGTDTQYF
-	TRBJ1-1	-	TRBV6-6	15	TGTGCCAGCAGTTATGTCGGCAGGAGAGGCACTGAAGCTTTCTTT	CASSYVGRRGTEAFF
-	TRBJ2-1	TRBD2	TRBV27	17	TGTGCCAGCAGTTTATGGGGGACTAGCGGAACCTACAATGAGCAGTTCTTC	CASSLWGTSGTYNEQFF
-	TRBJ1-6	-	TRBV3-1/TRBV3-2	15	TGTGCCAGCAGCCAGTCTGACAGGAACGGTCCACCCCTCCACTTT	CASSQSDRNGPPLHF
-	TRBJ2-2	TRBD1	TRBV11-3	16	TGTGCCAGCAGCCTCCAGGGGACAGGCCGGACCGGGGAGCTGTTTTTT	CASSLQGTGRTGELFF
-	TRBJ2-3	TRBD2	TRBV29-1	15	TGCAGCGTCTCCCGACTAGCCTCCTTCACAGATACGCAGTATTTT	CSVSRLASFTDTQYF
-	TRBJ1-6	-	TRBV4-2	20	TGTGCCAGCAGCCAAGATCCCTTTACACGGACAAGTCAATATAATTCACCCCTCCACTTT	CASSQDPFTRTSQYNSPLHF
few	TRBJ2-7	TRBD1	TRBV7-6	15	TGTGCCAGCAGCGGCCAGACAGGGGGCCCCTACGAGCAGTACTTC	CASSGQTGGPYEQYF
once	TRBJ2-1	-	TRBV10-1	13	TGCGCCAGCAGTGAGTCTCGTTTGGCTGAGCAGTTCTTC	CASSESRLAEQFF
-	TRBJ1-5	TRBD1	TRBV6-5	14	TGTGCCAGCAGACCCAGACAGGGCTTTGGGCCCCAGCATTTT	CASRPRQGFGPQHF
-	TRBJ1-1	-	TRBV15	14	TGTGCCACCAGTCCCGGGACCTTGAACACTGAAGCTTTCTTT	CATSPGTLNTEAFF
once	TRBJ2-1	TRBD2	TRBV10-2	17	TGCGCCAGCAGCCGCTGGCTAGCGGGGGACTCCTACAATGAGCAGTTCTTC	CASSRWLAGDSYNEQFF
-	TRBJ1-4	-	TRBV6-2/TRBV6-3	18	TGTGCCAGCAGTTACTCCCTCGGGCAGGCCCCAACTAATGAAAAACTGTTTTTT	CASSYSLGQAPTNEKLFF
-	TRBJ1-4	-	TRBV15	12	TGTGCCACCAGCGTGCAGGGTGAAAAACTGTTTTTT	CATSVQGEKLFF
-	TRBJ2-1	TRBD2	TRBV7-2	16	TGTGCCAGCAGCTCGATCAGCGGGGGGGGAATAGATGAGCAGTTCTTC	CASSSISGGGIDEQFF
-	TRBJ1-1	-	TRBV5-4	14	TGTGCCAGCAGCTGGGGCGGGGGTTTAGCTGAAGCTTTCTTT	CASSWGGGLAEAFF
-	TRBJ1-5	TRBD1	TRBV6-5	12	TGTGCCAACCGGACAGGAGATCAGCCCCAGCATTTT	CANRTGDQPQHF
-	TRBJ2-1	-	TRBV7-9	14	TGTGCCAGCATGATGGCGGGGACCTACAATGAGCAGTTCTTC	CASMMAGTYNEQFF
-	TRBJ2-3	TRBD2	TRBV24-1	16	TGTGCCACCAGTGATTCGGGGGGGTCTTACACAGATACGCAGTATTTT	CATSDSGGSYTDTQYF
-	TRBJ2-3	-	TRBV6-5	14	TGTGCCAGCAGTTACTCGATCGACCTAGATACGCAGTATTTT	CASSYSIDLDTQYF
-	TRBJ1-2	-	TRBV4-1	18	TGCGCCAGCAGCCAAGATAGGTTCTCCGGGGCATCCAACTATGGCTACACCTTC	CASSQDRFSGASNYGYTF
-	TRBJ2-1	-	TRBV3-1/TRBV3-2	12	TGTGCCAGCAGCTATCTCTACAATGAGCAGTTCTTC	CASSYLYNEQFF
-	TRBJ2-5	-	TRBV18	17	TGTGCCAGCTCACCACCGGGCGCCGGGACAATGTTGGAGACCCAGTACTTC	CASSPPGAGTMLETQYF
-	TRBJ1-1	-	TRBV4-2	13	TGTGCCAGCAGCCAAGGGAGGAACACTGAAGCTTTCTTT	CASSQGRNTEAFF
-	TRBJ1-2	-	TRBV5-4	14	TGTGCCAGCAGCTTGCAAGGAGGGGGAAATGGCTACACCTTC	CASSLQGGGNGYTF
-	TRBJ1-5	-	TRBV6-5	13	TGTGCCAGCAGAGGAGGGATAAATCAGCCCCAGCATTTT	CASRGGINQPQHF
-	TRBJ1-1	-	TRBV7-3	13	TGTGCCAGCAGTCCCAGCTCGAGGGGTGAAGCTTTCTTT	CASSPSSRGEAFF
-	TRBJ1-1	-	TRBV3-1/TRBV3-2	13	TGTGCCAGCAGCCCATTGGGAACTTCTGAAGCTTTCTTT	CASSPLGTSEAFF
once	TRBJ2-7	-	TRBV6-1	14	TGTGCCAGCAGTGAAAGGGAACACCCCTACGAGCAGTACTTC	CASSEREHPYEQYF
-	TRBJ1-2	-	TRBV27	14	TGTGCCAGCGGGAGGTCCGGGTCTGACTATGGCTACACCTTC	CASGRSGSDYGYTF
-	TRBJ1-4	-	TRBV9	14	TGTGCCAGCAGCGCAGACAATCAAAATGAAAAACTGTTTTTT	CASSADNQNEKLFF
-	TRBJ2-2	-	TRBV5-4	16	TGTGCCAGCAGCCTGGATGGTGTAGGGGGCACCGGGGAGCTGTTTTTT	CASSLDGVGGTGELFF
-	TRBJ2-1	-	TRBV5-6	14	TGTGCCAGCAGCCCCCTTGGCTCCTACAATGAGCAGTTCTTC	CASSPLGSYNEQFF
-	TRBJ1-2	-	TRBV10-2	13	TGCGCCAGCAGTGAGAGGCGGGACAATGGCTACACCTTC	CASSERRDNGYTF
-	TRBJ2-5	-	TRBV7-9	14	TGTGCCAGCAGCTTAGTTGGGGGGCTGGAGACCCAGTACTTC	CASSLVGGLETQYF
-	TRBJ1-5	TRBD1	TRBV6-6	15	TGTGCCAGCAGTTACTCGAGTCAGGGGGACCAGCCCCAGCATTTT	CASSYSSQGDQPQHF